The entry below describes one TCR beta chain. This record belongs to a study of early stage breast cancer tumors. The table came from immunoSEQ multiplex PCR; TCRdb's copy has only in-frame clones and leaves some out. Altogether over 3,500 clones are present, roughly 64% being singletons, with the ten largest covering roughly a sixth. This receptor was taken from a person aged 35-50 years with breast cancer. The sample was breast tumor tissue.

DNA for the CDR3: TGTGCCAGCAGCTTACAACCCGTTAGGGATGAGCAGTTCTTC. It translates to CASSLQPVRDEQFF. The chain uses TRBV7-2 and TRBJ2-1; D gene ambiguous. Trimming took 2 bases from V and 8 from J, leaving 13 bases between them. The length of the CDR3 is 14 residues. Germline CDR1 is SGHTA and CDR2 is FQGNSA.